Detailed here is one T cell receptor beta chain. The data belong to a study of CD8+ T cells in alopecia areata. Study context: Each day, treated patients took oral tofacitinib twice, at 5 to 10 mg per dose. A 6-month off-drug phase came after tofacitinib, which had lasted 6 to 18 months.

CDR1 and CDR2 (germline): SGHAT, FQNNGV. The length of the CDR3 is 15 residues. The ends lost 5 bases at V and 7 bases at J; junction bases unmatched: 5. Sequencing templates came from extracted RNA that was reverse transcribed into cDNA. Sequencing was performed with immunoSEQ multiplex PCR; in TCRdb, only in-frame clones are kept and a portion is missing. Of over 120,000 clones in the sample, approximately 51% are singletons; the top ten hold 0.95% to 1%. The clonotype originates from a human donor with alopecia areata. The J gene is TRBJ2-2, the V gene TRBV11-2; 12 bases map to TRBD2. This material consisted of CD4+ T cells sorted from blood, taken at week 0. The CDR3 bases are TGTGCCAGCAGCGGACTAGCGGGGCCCCGCGGGGAGCTGTTTTTT. Its translation: CASSGLAGPRGELFF.